A selection of T cell receptor beta chains follows, all from one sample in a study of blood T cell repertoires in COVID-19. The table came from immunoSEQ multiplex PCR; TCRdb's copy has only in-frame clones and leaves some out. The repertoire holds tens of thousands of clones, with about 93% as singletons. Material for sequencing was peripheral blood. Receptors originate from a human donor in a cohort sampled during active COVID-19. Each CDR3 is given with its conserved first and last residue. The D gene is left open where the match is weak. The size entry is marked missing in some rows and otherwise reads once, few, many or a size class.

v_gene,len,d_gene,j_gene,abundance,CDR3nt,CDR3aa
TRBV27,14,-,TRBJ2-7,-,TGTGCCAGCAGTTTGGGCAGGGGGGTCTACGAGCAGTACTTC,CASSLGRGVYEQYF
TRBV6-6,14,-,TRBJ2-5,once,TGTGCCAGCACCAAAAGACAGACCCAAGAGACCCAGTACTTC,CASTKRQTQETQYF
TRBV19,16,TRBD2,TRBJ2-1,-,TGTGCCAGTAGTATACTAGCGGGGGGTACCCTTAATGAGCAGTTCTTC,CASSILAGGTLNEQFF
TRBV7-2,14,-,TRBJ2-2,-,TGTGCCAGCAGCTCCAGCGCGAACACCGGGGAGCTGTTTTTT,CASSSSANTGELFF
TRBV6-2/TRBV6-3,19,-,TRBJ1-5,-,TGTGCCAGCAGCTTAAGCAGAGGGCTGAGAACCGAAAGCAATCAGCCCCAGCATTTT,CASSLSRGLRTESNQPQHF
TRBV9,19,TRBD2,TRBJ2-1,-,TGTGCCAGCAGCGGAGTGGGCGGGGGGCCCGGCAGTACCTACAATGAGCAGTTCTTC,CASSGVGGGPGSTYNEQFF
TRBV3-1/TRBV3-2,18,-,TRBJ2-7,-,TGTGCCAGCAGCCAATTTTGGCAGGGGGGTGGATTGAGGTACGAGCAGTACTTC,CASSQFWQGGGLRYEQYF
TRBV30,15,-,TRBJ1-3,once,TGTGCCTGGGGGGAGACAGGAACTACTGGAAACACCATATATTTT,CAWGETGTTGNTIYF
TRBV29-1,13,-,TRBJ2-5,few,TGCAGCGTCCCCGGGTCTTCCCAAGAGACCCAGTACTTC,CSVPGSSQETQYF
TRBV7-9,15,TRBD1,TRBJ2-4,once,TGTGCCAGCACCCTCTTCGGGACAGAGAAAAACATTCAGTACTTC,CASTLFGTEKNIQYF
TRBV27,13,-,TRBJ1-1,-,TGTGCCAGCAGTGACTGGGGGGGGACTGAAGCTTTCTTT,CASSDWGGTEAFF
TRBV6-5,15,-,TRBJ1-1,-,TGTGCCAGCGTCGGGATAGGAACCTCACCCTATGAAGCTTTCTTT,CASVGIGTSPYEAFF
TRBV5-5,14,-,TRBJ2-5,once,TGTGCCAGCAGCTTGGGACAGAACAAAGAGACCCAGTACTTC,CASSLGQNKETQYF
TRBV6-5,15,-,TRBJ1-1,-,TGTGCCAGCAGTTACGGTGATACTATGAACACTGAAGCTTTCTTT,CASSYGDTMNTEAFF
TRBV6-5,14,TRBD2,TRBJ2-7,-,TGTGCCAGCATCCCTTTAGCGGGCAGCTACGAGCAGTACTTC,CASIPLAGSYEQYF
TRBV6-5,14,-,TRBJ1-2,-,TGTGCCAGCAGTTACTCGACAGCTAACTATGGCTACACCTTC,CASSYSTANYGYTF
TRBV6-2/TRBV6-3,16,TRBD2,TRBJ2-1,once,TGTGCCAGCAACCCACCTAGCGGGGCGGCTTGGAATGAGCAGTTCTTC,CASNPPSGAAWNEQFF
TRBV7-7,15,TRBD2,TRBJ2-5,-,TGTGCTAGCGCCTTGCGCTCGGGGGGACAAGAGACCCAGTACTTC,CASALRSGGQETQYF
TRBV4-2,16,-,TRBJ2-6,-,TGTGCCAGCAGCCAAGGGCCAGAAACTGGGGCCAACGTCCTGACTTTC,CASSQGPETGANVLTF
TRBV29-1,17,TRBD1,TRBJ2-6,-,TGCAGCGCCCGACAGGGGGCAGGTAACTCTGGGGCCAACGTCCTGACTTTC,CSARQGAGNSGANVLTF
TRBV18,16,TRBD1,TRBJ2-1,-,TGTGCCAGCTCACGATCCGGACAGGGTAATCTCAATGAGCAGTTCTTC,CASSRSGQGNLNEQFF
TRBV10-3,12,-,TRBJ1-3,-,TGTGCCATCAGTGAGTCCGTAAACACCATATATTTT,CAISESVNTIYF
TRBV4-3,15,-,TRBJ2-5,once,TGCGCCAGCAGCTTCCGACTAGAGGGTAGAGAGACCCAGTACTTC,CASSFRLEGRETQYF
TRBV29-1,15,TRBD1,TRBJ1-2,-,TGCAGCGTTGGGACCCCGACAGGGATCAACTATGGCTACACCTTC,CSVGTPTGINYGYTF
TRBV4-3,18,TRBD2,TRBJ2-3,few,TGCGCCAGCAGCCAAGAGAGAGGACTAGCGGCCACCACAGATACGCAGTATTTT,CASSQERGLAATTDTQYF
TRBV2,13,TRBD2,TRBJ2-5,once,TGTGCCAGCCGTCGTAGCGGGGGAGAGACCCAGTACTTC,CASRRSGGETQYF
TRBV7-6,17,-,TRBJ2-7,-,TGTGCCAGCAGCTTAGCGGCCGGCGGCGGGTCTATTTTCGAGCAGTACTTC,CASSLAAGGGSIFEQYF
TRBV5-6,15,TRBD1,TRBJ1-2,many,TGTGCCAGCAGCCCGCTTGGGACAGGGAATTATGGCTACACCTTC,CASSPLGTGNYGYTF
TRBV28,12,-,TRBJ2-3,-,TGTGCCAGCAGCCCGAACGGGGATACGCAGTATTTT,CASSPNGDTQYF
TRBV7-9,17,TRBD1,TRBJ1-2,medium-sized,TGTGCCAGCAGCCCCCAAGGCAGGGGGAGACCTAACTATGGCTACACCTTC,CASSPQGRGRPNYGYTF
TRBV7-2,16,-,TRBJ2-5,-,TGTGCCAGCAGCTTAGCAGGGAGTGCTTCTTCGGTGGCCCAGTACTTC,CASSLAGSASSVAQYF
TRBV18,15,TRBD1,TRBJ1-1,-,TGTGCCAGCTCACCCGTCACAGGGGGCATAACTGAAGCTTTCTTT,CASSPVTGGITEAFF
TRBV3-1/TRBV3-2,15,-,TRBJ2-5,-,TGTGCCAGCAGCGAGGGCGGGACCCGCGGCGAGACCCAGTACTTC,CASSEGGTRGETQYF